These T cell receptor beta chains were read from a single sample in a study of blood T cell repertoires in COVID-19. The data were produced by immunoSEQ multiplex PCR, yet TCRdb's version contains in-frame clones alone and is incomplete. The sample contains about 120,000 clones, around 88% of which appear only once. The sample was peripheral blood. All receptors come from a human donor with acute or convalescent COVID-19. The donor label of this sample is uncertain. CDR3s include the opening cysteine and the closing phenylalanine or tryptophan. D genes are given only for firm matches. The listing skips clone size in some rows; elsewhere it reads once, few, many or a size class.

>TRBV30|TRBJ1-6|TRBD1|few
CAWSPGQVDQPLHF
TGTGCCTGGAGCCCCGGACAGGTCGACCAACCCCTCCACTTT
>TRBV21-1|TRBJ2-2|.|.
CASSTRRRKNTGELFF
TGTGCCAGCAGCACTAGACGGCGCAAGAACACCGGGGAGCTGTTTTTT
>TRBV5-1|TRBJ2-1|TRBD1|.
CASTRQGSSYNEQFF
TGCGCCAGCACGCGACAGGGGAGCTCCTACAATGAGCAGTTCTTC
>TRBV29-1|TRBJ1-3|TRBD1|.
CSVGGTAGNTIYF
TGCAGCGTTGGGGGGACAGCTGGAAACACCATATATTTT
>TRBV4-2|TRBJ2-3|TRBD2|.
CASSQGVAGGALTDTQYF
TGTGCCAGCAGCCAAGGAGTAGCGGGGGGGGCCCTCACAGATACGCAGTATTTT
>TRBV6-5|TRBJ2-7|TRBD1|.
CASSKTGDLIYEQYF
TGTGCCAGCAGTAAGACAGGGGACCTCATCTACGAGCAGTACTTC
>TRBV18|TRBJ1-2|TRBD1|.
CASSLQGYGYTF
TGTGCCAGCTCATTACAGGGGTATGGCTACACCTTC
>TRBV5-4|TRBJ2-3|TRBD1|.
CASSFRSTGGDTQYF
TGTGCCAGCAGCTTCCGGTCTACAGGGGGTGATACGCAGTATTTT
>TRBV28|TRBJ2-1|TRBD2|.
CASSTRTSVSSYNEQFF
TGTGCCAGCAGTACCCGGACTAGCGTAAGCTCCTACAATGAGCAGTTCTTC
>TRBV4-1|TRBJ2-1|TRBD1|.
CASSPDGQGIREQFF
TGCGCCAGCAGCCCAGACGGACAGGGAATTCGGGAGCAGTTCTTC
>TRBV6-5|TRBJ2-7|.|.
CASSSPPSAEGWYF
TGTGCCAGCAGTTCCCCTCCCTCCGCCGAGGGTTGGTACTTC
>TRBV6-6|TRBJ2-1|TRBD2|once
CASKWLAGPDEQFF
TGTGCCAGCAAATGGCTAGCGGGACCCGATGAGCAGTTCTTC
>TRBV7-2|TRBJ2-1|TRBD1|.
CASRVGGTGVGEQFF
TGTGCCAGCAGGGTCGGCGGGACAGGGGTAGGGGAGCAGTTCTTC
>TRBV27|TRBJ2-7|TRBD1|.
CASSLTGTGATYEQYF
TGTGCCAGCAGTTTAACCGGGACAGGGGCTACCTACGAGCAGTACTTC
>TRBV15|TRBJ1-1|.|.
CATSRDSGGAFF
TGTGCCACCAGCAGAGATTCGGGGGGAGCTTTCTTT
>TRBV28|TRBJ2-3|.|.
CASSFGLASDTQYF
TGTGCCAGCAGTTTTGGGCTAGCTTCAGATACGCAGTATTTT
>TRBV4-3|TRBJ1-1|.|.
CASSQGPRTEAFF
TGCGCCAGCAGCCAAGGGCCCAGGACTGAAGCTTTCTTT
>TRBV30|TRBJ2-5|TRBD1|.
CAWRARDRGRQETQYF
TGTGCCTGGAGGGCCAGGGACAGGGGAAGACAAGAGACCCAGTACTTC